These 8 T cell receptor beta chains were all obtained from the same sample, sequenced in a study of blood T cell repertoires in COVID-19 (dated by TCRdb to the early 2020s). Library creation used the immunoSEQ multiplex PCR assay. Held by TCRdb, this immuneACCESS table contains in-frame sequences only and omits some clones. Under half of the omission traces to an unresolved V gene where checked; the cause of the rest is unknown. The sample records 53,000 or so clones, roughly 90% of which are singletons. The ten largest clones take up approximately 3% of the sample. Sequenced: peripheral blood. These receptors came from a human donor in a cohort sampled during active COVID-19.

CDR3 sequence: CAGKPGQKETQYF. DNA for the CDR3: TGTGCCGGAAAACCGGGACAGAAAGAGACCCAGTACTTC. This chain connects TRBV2 to TRBJ2-5, with 7 nucleotides matching TRBD1. The J segment lost 3 bases and the V segment lost 11 bases, leaving 9 bases of the junction unmatched. The length of the CDR3 is 13 residues. Germline V gene lookup returns CDR1 SNHLY and CDR2 FYNNEI.

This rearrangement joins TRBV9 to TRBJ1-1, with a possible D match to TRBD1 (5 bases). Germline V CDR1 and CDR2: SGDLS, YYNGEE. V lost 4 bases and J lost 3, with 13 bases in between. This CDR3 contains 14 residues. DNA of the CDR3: TGTGCCAGCAGCTGGACATCCAAGGACACTGAAGCTTTCTTT. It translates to CASSWTSKDTEAFF.

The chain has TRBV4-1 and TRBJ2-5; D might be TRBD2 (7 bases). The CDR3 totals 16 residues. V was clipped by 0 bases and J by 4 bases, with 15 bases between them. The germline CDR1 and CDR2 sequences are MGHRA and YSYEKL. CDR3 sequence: CASSQEEAGAIETQYF. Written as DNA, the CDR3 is TGCGCCAGCAGCCAAGAAGAGGCGGGGGCGATAGAGACCCAGTACTTC.

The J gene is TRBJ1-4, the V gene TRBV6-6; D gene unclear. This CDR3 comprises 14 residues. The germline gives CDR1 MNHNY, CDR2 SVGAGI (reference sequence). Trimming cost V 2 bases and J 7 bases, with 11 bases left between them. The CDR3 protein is CASSYEGNFEKLFF. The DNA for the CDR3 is TGTGCCAGCAGTTACGAGGGAAATTTTGAAAAACTGTTTTTT.

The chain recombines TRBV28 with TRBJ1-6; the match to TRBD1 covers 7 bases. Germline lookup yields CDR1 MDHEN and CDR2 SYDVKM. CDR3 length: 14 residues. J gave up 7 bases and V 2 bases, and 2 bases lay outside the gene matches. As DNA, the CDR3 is TGTGCCAGCAGTTTAGGGACAGTAAATTCACCCCTCCACTTT. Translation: CASSLGTVNSPLHF.

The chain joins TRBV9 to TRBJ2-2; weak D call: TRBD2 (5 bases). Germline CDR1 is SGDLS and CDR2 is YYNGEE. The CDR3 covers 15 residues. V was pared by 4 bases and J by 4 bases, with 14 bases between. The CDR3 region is CASSTQWSGTGELFF. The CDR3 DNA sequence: TGTGCCAGCAGCACTCAATGGAGCGGCACCGGGGAGCTGTTTTTT.

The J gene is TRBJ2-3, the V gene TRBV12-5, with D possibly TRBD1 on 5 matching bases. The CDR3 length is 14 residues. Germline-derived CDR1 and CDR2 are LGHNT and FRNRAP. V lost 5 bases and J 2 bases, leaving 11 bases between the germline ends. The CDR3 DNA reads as TGTGCTAGTGGTCAAGACAGCGCCACAGATACGCAGTATTTT. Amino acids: CASGQDSATDTQYF.

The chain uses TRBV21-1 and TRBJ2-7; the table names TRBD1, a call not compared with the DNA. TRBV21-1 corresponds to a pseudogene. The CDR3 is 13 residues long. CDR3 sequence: CASSKNRGYEQYF. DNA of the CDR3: TGTGCCAGCAGCAAGAACAGGGGCTACGAGCAGTACTTC.